This T cell receptor (beta chain) was found in a study of T cell responses to AZD1222 COVID-19 vaccine. General study points: Clonal diversity was possibly underestimated; the donors were predominantly white British and more often female.

The protocol was immunoSEQ multiplex PCR, while the TCRdb copy is restricted to in-frame clones and leaves out a portion. The sample includes about 42,000 clones, approximately 89% of them seen just once. About this clone itself: Its antigen is not identified.

Germline CDR1 KGHDR, CDR2 SFDVKD. The CDR3 has 13 amino acids. With 5 bases removed from V and 10 bases from J, the gap between germline ends came to 14 bases. Sample: peripheral blood, taken 28 days after the second AZD1222 dose. The clonotype was recovered from an adult who received the AZD1222 COVID-19 vaccine. The genes are TRBV24-1 and TRBJ1-5; D might be TRBD1 (5 bases). Written as DNA, the CDR3 is TGTGCCACCAGTGGAGGGGACGTTGGACCCCAGCATTTT. It codes for CATSGGDVGPQHF.